The T cell receptor beta chain under discussion was sequenced for a study of shared clonotypes between healthy human individuals. Whole-study context: Every donor yielded three CD4 naive, three CD4 memory, two CD8 naive and one CD8 memory plate.

General study results and limits: A few donors had roughly 5% of their naive CD4 clonotypes in common. Clonotypes shared by all four donors outscored non-shared clonotypes in generation probability. Represented diversity (both genetic and exposure-history) was limited by the small number of donors.

Sequenced by immunoSEQ multiplex PCR; TCRdb stores in-frame clones only, minus some. Of 2 million to 2.5 million clones in the sample, almost 96% were seen once. In the case of this clone: Its specificity is unknown.

Germline V gene data show CDR1 as ENHRY and CDR2 as SYGVKD. V dropped 2 bases and J dropped 9 bases, with 8 bases sitting between them. The CDR3 totals 12 residues. The chain couples TRBV10-3 to TRBJ2-1, with D tentatively TRBD2 (5 bases). The source material was naive CD4+ T cells sorted from blood. The subset denotes: CD45RA+ positively selected. The source of this sequence is a man aged 18 to 35 in good health. The CDR3 coding sequence is TGTGCCATCAGTGAGGCGGGCTTTGAGCAGTTCTTC. Protein sequence: CAISEAGFEQFF.